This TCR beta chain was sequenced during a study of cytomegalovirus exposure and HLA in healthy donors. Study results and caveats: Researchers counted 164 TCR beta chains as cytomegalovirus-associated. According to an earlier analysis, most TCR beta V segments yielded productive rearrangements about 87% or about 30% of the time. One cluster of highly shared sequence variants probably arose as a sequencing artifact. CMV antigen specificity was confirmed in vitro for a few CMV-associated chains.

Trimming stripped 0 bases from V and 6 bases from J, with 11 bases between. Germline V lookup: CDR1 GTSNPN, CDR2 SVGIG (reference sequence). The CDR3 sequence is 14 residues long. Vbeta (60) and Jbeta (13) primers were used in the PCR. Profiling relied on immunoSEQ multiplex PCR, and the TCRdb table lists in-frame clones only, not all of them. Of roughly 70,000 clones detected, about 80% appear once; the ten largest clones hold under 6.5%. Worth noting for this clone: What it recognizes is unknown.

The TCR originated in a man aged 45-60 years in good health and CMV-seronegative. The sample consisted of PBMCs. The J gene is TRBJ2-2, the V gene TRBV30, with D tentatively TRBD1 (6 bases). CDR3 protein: CAWSVTGMPGELFF. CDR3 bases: TGTGCCTGGAGTGTAACAGGGATGCCCGGGGAGCTGTTTTTT.